This T cell receptor (beta chain) was identified during a study of OX40 agonist ivuxolimab in advanced cancers. TCRdb's copy holds only in-frame clones and misses some; the assay was immunoSEQ multiplex PCR. The table has over 45,000 clones, more than 75% seen once; the top ten hold over 1%. On this clone itself: As yet, its antigen is unknown.

Study-level results: Partial responders at 0.1-3.0 mg/kg showed near-lowest clonal expansion. Relative to CD4+, CD8+ T cells held more expanded clones on average. The investigators did not determine what antigen specificity the expanded peripheral T cells had.

The germline V and J ends were trimmed by 0 bases and 5 bases, with 3 bases remaining between them. Germline CDR1 is SGHRS and CDR2 is YFSETQ. CDR3 length: 11 amino acids. The starting material was CD4+ or CD8+ T cells sorted from blood, obtained in a trial of the OX40 agonist ivuxolimab. This clonotype was sampled from an adult with an advanced solid tumor such as melanoma, head and neck, liver or kidney cancer. The chain is built from TRBV5-1 and TRBJ2-7, with D unresolved. The CDR3 protein is CASSLENEQYF. The CDR3 nucleotides read TGCGCCAGCAGCTTGGAGAACGAGCAGTACTTC. The whole variable domain, remainder taken from reference TRBV5-1 and TRBJ2-7, is KAGVTQTPRYLIKTRGQQVTLSCSPISGHRSVSWYQQTPGQGLQFLFEYFSETQRNKGNFPGRFSGRQFSNSRSEMNVSTLELGDSALYLCASSLENEQYFGPGTRLTVT.